A selection of T cell receptor beta chains follows, all from one sample in a study of cytomegalovirus exposure and HLA in healthy donors. Method: immunoSEQ multiplex PCR; TCRdb's copy keeps in-frame clones and lacks some. The clone table shows about 150,000 clones, with the ten largest holding roughly 2%. The sequenced sample consisted of PBMCs. Receptors originate from a man between 25 and 39 years old in good health and CMV-seronegative. Both conserved end residues are part of each CDR3. A D gene is named only where the DNA matches it firmly.

TGTGCCAGCAGTTACGGGTCAGGGGGCTTGAATGAAAAACTGTTTTTT	CASSYGSGGLNEKLFF	TRBV6-6	TRBD1	TRBJ1-4
TGTGCCAGCAGTGAATATGGACATTGGAACACTGAAGCTTTCTTT	CASSEYGHWNTEAFF	TRBV6-1	.	TRBJ1-1
TGTGCCAGCGCGGGCTCGGATAGGGTCTATGGCTACACCTTC	CASAGSDRVYGYTF	TRBV18	.	TRBJ1-2
TGTGCCAGCAGTTTAGCGGGGACCTCCTACAATGAGCAGTTCTTC	CASSLAGTSYNEQFF	TRBV27	.	TRBJ2-1
TGCGCCAGCAGCCAATCGGACAGGCTAAATTCACCCCTCCACTTT	CASSQSDRLNSPLHF	TRBV4-1	TRBD1	TRBJ1-6
TGCGCCAGCAGCGCCCGGACAGGGGGCTTCACAGATACGCAGTATTTT	CASSARTGGFTDTQYF	TRBV5-1	TRBD1	TRBJ2-3
TGCGCCAGCCACCTGAGAGGTCAGAGCACAGATACGCAGTATTTT	CASHLRGQSTDTQYF	TRBV5-1	.	TRBJ2-3
TGTGCCAGCAGTCCGTTCGGACAGACCAATCAGCCCCAGCATTTT	CASSPFGQTNQPQHF	TRBV27	.	TRBJ1-5
TGTGCCAGTAGTTACTCGGGACAGTTCGAGCAGTACTTC	CASSYSGQFEQYF	TRBV6-5	TRBD1	TRBJ2-7
TGTGCCAGCATGGAGACAGGGCGTGCGGGGAGTAACTATGGCTACACCTTC	CASMETGRAGSNYGYTF	TRBV7-9	TRBD1	TRBJ1-2
TGTGCCAGCAGCGTTAGCGGGAGGGAGGGAGTCGAGCAGTACTTC	CASSVSGREGVEQYF	TRBV7-8	TRBD2	TRBJ2-7
TGTGCCAGCAGTGAAGCGGGACAGGGACTAGACTATGGCTACACCTTC	CASSEAGQGLDYGYTF	TRBV6-1	TRBD1	TRBJ1-2
TGCGCCAGCAGCCCGCAGGGACAATCCGGGGAGCTGTTTTTT	CASSPQGQSGELFF	TRBV5-1	.	TRBJ2-2
TGCGCCAGCAGCCCCACGAGGGATACGCAGTATTTT	CASSPTRDTQYF	TRBV4-1	.	TRBJ2-3
TGTGCCAGCAGTTTAGAGACTTCCCATAGCACAGATACGCAGTATTTT	CASSLETSHSTDTQYF	TRBV27	.	TRBJ2-3
TGTGCCAGCAACCCGTCAGTAACTAACTATGGCTACACCTTC	CASNPSVTNYGYTF	TRBV7-2	.	TRBJ1-2
TGTGCCAGCAGTCAATGGGGGGTGGGCACCGACAATGAGCAGTTCTTC	CASSQWGVGTDNEQFF	TRBV7-2	.	TRBJ2-1
TGCGCCAGCAGCTTAGGGGATCCCCAAGAGACCCAGTACTTC	CASSLGDPQETQYF	TRBV5-1	.	TRBJ2-5
TGTGCCAGCAGCGCCCGGACTAGCGGGAGCTGGGTCTTGGACTTC	CASSARTSGSWVLDF	TRBV11-3	TRBD2	TRBJ2-5
TGTGCCAGCAGCCTGGGGGCGGTGAACACTGAAGCTTTCTTT	CASSLGAVNTEAFF	TRBV6-5	.	TRBJ1-1
TGTGCCAGCAGCCCAGGGGGGACTAGCGGGAGAAGCTCCTACAATGAGCAGTTCTTC	CASSPGGTSGRSSYNEQFF	TRBV7-9	TRBD2	TRBJ2-1
TGCGCCAGCAGCTATTTCAAGTTTGACAGAAAACGATCGAACACTGAAGCTTTCTTT	CASSYFKFDRKRSNTEAFF	TRBV5-1	.	TRBJ1-1
TGCGCCAGCAGCTTGACCGGGGGCTACAATGAGCAGTTCTTC	CASSLTGGYNEQFF	TRBV5-1	.	TRBJ2-1
TGCGCCAGCAGCCAAGATCGGGGGCGACAGGGGGCGGGTGGCTACACCTTC	CASSQDRGRQGAGGYTF	TRBV4-1	TRBD1	TRBJ1-2
TGTGCCAGCAGCTTAGAGGGACTCCACTCTGGAAACACCATATATTTT	CASSLEGLHSGNTIYF	TRBV7-6	.	TRBJ1-3
TGTGCCAGCAGTTTGGGACAGGGGGCGGCCGGGGAGCTGTTTTTT	CASSLGQGAAGELFF	TRBV28	TRBD1	TRBJ2-2
TGTGCCAGCAGCCCAGGACATCCCACGAACACCGGGGAGCTGTTTTTT	CASSPGHPTNTGELFF	TRBV5-4	.	TRBJ2-2
TGTGCCAGCAGTGAAGGGCGGGTAAGAAGTGGCGATGAGCAGTTCTTC	CASSEGRVRSGDEQFF	TRBV2	.	TRBJ2-1
TGCAGCGTGGCCCATGACAGGAGCTCCTACAATGAGCAGTTCTTC	CSVAHDRSSYNEQFF	TRBV29-1	.	TRBJ2-1
TGTGCCAGCAGCTTCGGGACTAGCGGGAACACCGGGGAGCTGTTTTTT	CASSFGTSGNTGELFF	TRBV7-2	TRBD2	TRBJ2-2
TGTGCCAGCAGCCCCCGAGGGGGATTCGTCGCAGATACGCAGTATTTT	CASSPRGGFVADTQYF	TRBV11-3	.	TRBJ2-3
TGTGCCAGCGGCCGGGACAGGGGAGGAGATACGCAGTATTTT	CASGRDRGGDTQYF	TRBV2	TRBD1	TRBJ2-3
TGTGCCAGCAGCTCACAGGGGAATAGCAATCAGCCCCAGCATTTT	CASSSQGNSNQPQHF	TRBV2	TRBD1	TRBJ1-5